The 21 T cell receptor beta chains in this list originate from one sample, sequenced in a study of cytomegalovirus exposure and HLA in healthy donors. Generated by immunoSEQ multiplex PCR, the TCRdb table keeps only in-frame clones and is missing some. The sample carries around 230,000 clones, roughly 86% recorded once. The sequencing sample was made of PBMCs. Receptor source: a woman aged 25 to 45 in good health and CMV-seropositive.

The rearrangement uses TRBV29-1 and TRBJ1-1; D ambiguous. Germline CDR1 is SQVTM and CDR2 is ANQGSEA. The germline V and J ends were trimmed by 1 base and 1 base, with 10 bases remaining between them. CDR3 length: 14 residues. CDR3 DNA sequence: TGCAGCGTTGAAGCCCGAGGAGCGAACACTGAAGCTTTCTTT. It translates to CSVEARGANTEAFF.

This chain connects TRBV2 to TRBJ1-1, with D unresolved. Trimming cost V 6 bases and J 2 bases, with 10 bases left between them. The CDR3 consists of 13 residues. Germline V gene data show CDR1 as SNHLY and CDR2 as FYNNEI. CDR3 coding DNA: TGTGCCAGCAGGTATAGGAGTAACACTGAAGCTTTCTTT. Protein sequence: CASRYRSNTEAFF.

This rearrangement joins TRBV27 to TRBJ2-2; D remains unclear. The germline V gene has CDR1 MNHEY and CDR2 SMNVEV (reference sequence). The CDR3 is 18 residues long. Trimming removed 1 base from V and 1 base from J, with 16 bases in between. The CDR3: CASSLWFRQAQNTGELFF. The CDR3 nucleotides are TGTGCCAGCAGTTTATGGTTTCGCCAGGCCCAGAACACCGGGGAGCTGTTTTTT.

V is TRBV11-2 and J is TRBJ2-7; D ambiguous. Looked up from germline, CDR1 is SGHAT and CDR2 is FQNNGV. The CDR3 contains 14 residues. The germline V and J ends were trimmed by 0 bases and 3 bases, with 9 bases remaining between them. CDR3 protein: CASSLDLGLYEQYF. CDR3 sequence (DNA): TGTGCCAGCAGCTTAGATCTGGGCCTCTACGAGCAGTACTTC.

The rearrangement links TRBV4-1 to TRBJ2-5, with D tentatively TRBD2 (5 bases). V lost 2 bases, J lost 1 base, and 8 bases lay in between. Germline assignment: CDR1 MGHRA and CDR2 YSYEKL. The length of the CDR3 is 14 residues. CDR3 bases: TGCGCCAGCAGCCAACTAGCAGGCCAAGAGACCCAGTACTTC. It yields the protein CASSQLAGQETQYF.

The chain uses TRBV6-1 and TRBJ2-5, with TRBD2 matching over 10 bases. The V and J ends lost 1 base and 2 bases, in that order; junction bases with no gene match: 13. Germline V gene lookup returns CDR1 MNHNS and CDR2 SASEGT. This CDR3 region has 19 residues. The CDR3 here is CASSEDGTSGALGQETQYF. In DNA, the CDR3 is TGTGCCAGCAGTGAAGACGGTACTAGCGGGGCCTTGGGACAAGAGACCCAGTACTTC.

The genes are TRBV11-2 and TRBJ2-1, with D maybe TRBD1 (5 bases). Germline CDR1 reads SGHAT; CDR2 reads FQNNGV. The ends were cut back, 1 base at V and 0 bases at J, with 13 bases in the middle. The CDR3 runs 17 residues. CDR3 sequence (DNA): TGTGCCAGCAGCTTAGGTATATCCCAGGGCTCCTACAATGAGCAGTTCTTC. The encoded protein is CASSLGISQGSYNEQFF.

This chain uses TRBV6-5 with TRBJ1-5; 9 nucleotides agree with TRBD1. The CDR3 consists of 15 residues. Germline V gene sequence: CDR1 MNHEY, CDR2 SVGAGI. V lost 6 bases, J lost 1 base, and 4 bases stayed unmatched. The CDR3 coding sequence is TGTGCCAGCAGCCACGACAGGGGGAGCAATCAGCCCCAGCATTTT. This encodes CASSHDRGSNQPQHF.

The gene calls are TRBV28 and TRBJ2-4, with a weak D call TRBD1 (6 bases). Trimming removed 6 bases from V and 3 bases from J, with 15 bases in between. Germline V lookup: CDR1 MDHEN, CDR2 SYDVKM. The CDR3 runs 15 residues. The DNA for the CDR3 is TGTGCCAGCAGCCCAGTGGACAGTTTCAAAAACATTCAGTACTTC. Translated: CASSPVDSFKNIQYF.

This chain connects TRBV7-6 to TRBJ2-7, with D possibly TRBD1 on 6 matching bases. The CDR3 runs to 16 residues. The germline gives CDR1 SGHVS, CDR2 FNYEAQ. Trimming left V 1 base short and J 3 bases short, with 16 bases between. The CDR3, as DNA: TGTGCCAGCAGCTTAGGCCGTGCAGGGGCAAACTACGAGCAGTACTTC. Translated: CASSLGRAGANYEQYF. Full variable domain (rest looked up from reference TRBV7-6 and TRBJ2-7): GAGVSQSPRYKVTKRGQDVALRCDPISGHVSLYWYRQALGQGPEFLTYFNYEAQQDKSGLPNDRFSAERPEGSISTLTIQRTEQRDSAMYRCASSLGRAGANYEQYFGPGTRLTVT.

This sequence joins TRBV27 and TRBJ2-3; D unresolved. CDR1 is MNHEY, CDR2 SMNVEV, per germline (reference sequence). Trimming pared 2 bases from V and 0 bases from J, leaving 6 bases between. The CDR3 length is 14 residues. The CDR3 DNA sequence: TGTGCCAGCAGTTTACCCTCTAGCACAGATACGCAGTATTTT. It is translated as CASSLPSSTDTQYF.

V is TRBV2 and J is TRBJ1-2; D is perhaps TRBD1 (6 bases). This CDR3 is built from 15 residues. CDR1 and CDR2 from the germline V gene are SNHLY and FYNNEI. V was shortened by 6 bases and J by 1 base, with 15 bases between the two germline ends. CDR3 DNA: TGTGCCAGCAGCTTCACAGGGTCCGTTAACTATGGCTACACCTTC. It encodes CASSFTGSVNYGYTF.

As to this clone: Other DNA sequences in this sample translate to the same CDR3. The J gene is TRBJ2-1, the V gene TRBV9, with a weak D call TRBD1 (6 bases). V was shortened by 2 bases and J by 1 base, with 7 bases between the two germline ends. Germline V gene data show CDR1 as SGDLS and CDR2 as YYNGEE. The CDR3 totals 14 residues. The DNA for the CDR3 is TGTGCCAGCAGCGTGGGGGCGTCCTACAATGAGCAGTTCTTC. Protein: CASSVGASYNEQFF.

V is TRBV11-2 and J is TRBJ2-3; 11 bases match TRBD2. The V segment lost 2 bases and the J segment 1 base; nucleotides outside the gene matches: 2. The germline V gene has CDR1 SGHAT and CDR2 FQNNGV. The length of the CDR3 is 16 residues. CDR3 coding DNA: TGTGCCAGCAGCTTAACTAGCGGGGGTGGCACAGATACGCAGTATTTT. Translated: CASSLTSGGGTDTQYF.

V and J are TRBV2 and TRBJ2-1; 12 bases line up with TRBD2. After removal of 8 bases from V and 16 bases from J, the junction contained 12 bases not matched to a gene. The CDR3 is made up of 13 amino acids. Germline V gene sequence: CDR1 SNHLY, CDR2 FYNNEI. The CDR3 protein is CASDRFLAGGPFF. The CDR3 DNA sequence: TGTGCCAGCGATAGGTTCCTAGCGGGAGGGCCCTTCTTC.

The V and J genes are TRBV10-1 and TRBJ1-1; TRBD1 might be the D (5 bases). The CDR3 is made up of 13 amino acids. Germline CDR1 WNHNN, CDR2 SYGVQD (reference sequence). The ends were cut back, 5 bases at V and 1 base at J, with 8 bases in the middle. The CDR3 reads CASSMDTNTEAFF. The CDR3 coding sequence is TGCGCCAGCAGTATGGACACGAACACTGAAGCTTTCTTT.

This sequence joins TRBV19 and TRBJ2-7; 12 positions match TRBD2. The CDR3 extends over 14 amino acids. V trimming: 5 bases; J trimming: 5 bases; junction bases outside the gene matches: 4. The germline V gene encodes CDR1 LNHDA and CDR2 SQIVND (reference sequence). DNA for the CDR3: TGTGCCAGTAGTGATACTAGCGGGAGGAACGAGCAGTACTTC. Translation: CASSDTSGRNEQYF.

This chain links TRBV18 with TRBJ1-1, with 9 positions matching TRBD1. The CDR3 is 13 amino acids. The germline CDR1 and CDR2 sequences are KGHSH and LQKENI. J was trimmed by 12 bases and V by 0 bases; bases with no gene match: 5. The CDR3: CASSPPDRGSTFF. The DNA for the CDR3 is TGTGCCAGCTCACCACCGGACAGGGGCTCGACTTTCTTT.

V usage is TRBV28 and J usage is TRBJ1-1; no reliable D call. Per germline, CDR1 MDHEN and CDR2 SYDVKM. The V and J ends lost 3 bases and 10 bases respectively, with 15 bases between them. The CDR3 consists of 13 residues. CDR3 region: CASSLGRSLGAFF. In nucleotides, the CDR3 is TGTGCCAGCAGTTTGGGGAGGAGCTTAGGAGCTTTCTTT.

The chain couples TRBV5-6 to TRBJ2-1; 10 bases match TRBD2. V gave up 5 bases and J gave up 8 bases; unmatched junction bases: 13. The CDR3 is 16 residues long. From germline, CDR1 is SGHDT and CDR2 YYEEEE. The CDR3 reads CASRQALAGAVDEQFF. The CDR3 bases are TGTGCCAGCAGACAGGCCCTAGCGGGAGCGGTGGATGAGCAGTTCTTC.

The chain links TRBV18 to TRBJ1-2; no firm D call. This CDR3 is 14 amino acids long. The V end lost 3 bases, the J end lost 6 bases, and 14 bases lay between the germline ends. Germline V gives CDR1 KGHSH, CDR2 LQKENI. This CDR3 is CASSPYEETDGYTF. The DNA of the CDR3 is TGTGCCAGCTCACCGTATGAGGAGACGGATGGCTACACCTTC.